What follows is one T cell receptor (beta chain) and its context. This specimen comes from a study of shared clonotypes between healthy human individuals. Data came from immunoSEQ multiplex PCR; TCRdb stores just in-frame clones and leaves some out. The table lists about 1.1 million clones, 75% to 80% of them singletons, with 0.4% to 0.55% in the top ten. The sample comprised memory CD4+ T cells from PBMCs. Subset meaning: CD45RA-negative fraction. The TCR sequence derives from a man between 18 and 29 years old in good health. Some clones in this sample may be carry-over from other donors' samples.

The chain's CDR3 is CASSLGGGLTDTQYF. The CDR3 DNA reads TGTGCCAGCAGCTTAGGAGGCGGACTCACAGATACGCAGTATTTT. This rearrangement joins TRBV7-2 to TRBJ2-3, with D possibly TRBD2 on 5 matching bases. Deletions cut 1 base from V and 2 bases from J, with 10 bases between. This CDR3 is built from 15 residues. CDR1 and CDR2 from the germline V gene are SGHTA and FQGNSA.